This passage covers 15 T cell receptor beta chains from one sample sequenced in a study of blood T cells in healthy people across ages (dated by TCRdb to between 2014 and 2017). Library creation used 5' RACE. For sequencing, an Illumina HiSeq 2500 was employed. A second roughly 6 to 12 cycle PCR used a sample-barcoded 5' primer and a J-beta primer mix. TCRdb trimmed the raw reads at Q25, called clones with MiXCR and kept productive beta chains. CDR3 protein duplicates are merged, each entry listing the most common genes and DNA. For this sample the table gives over 600,000 distinct CDR3 sequences, of which roughly 56% were detected only once. The ten largest make up around 25% of the sample. Sequencing input: blood. These receptors were obtained from a man aged 35-49 years in good health.

The rearrangement joins TRBV7-2 to TRBJ2-3, with 10 bases aligning to TRBD2. Germline V gene data show CDR1 as SGHTA and CDR2 as FQGNSA. Trimming at V came to 5 bases and at J to 2 bases, leaving 10 bases not matched to a gene. The CDR3 spans 17 residues. This chain's CDR3 is CASSPNLAGDPTDTQYF. The CDR3 coding sequence is TGTGCCAGCAGCCCTAATCTAGCGGGGGACCCCACAGATACGCAGTATTTT. The full variable domain, completed using reference TRBV7-2 and TRBJ2-3, is GAGVSQSPSNKVTEKGKDVELRCDPISGHTALYWYRQSLGQGLEFLIYFQGNSAPDKSGLPSDRFSAERTGGSVSTLTIQRTQQEDSAVYLCASSPNLAGDPTDTQYFGPGTRLTVL.

This clonotype was observed a few times. This chain links TRBV7-2 with TRBJ2-1, with 8 bases aligning to TRBD2. This CDR3 comprises 16 residues. Trimming removed 1 base from V and 3 bases from J; junction bases left unmatched: 5. The germline V gene encodes CDR1 SGHTA and CDR2 FQGNSA. Here the CDR3 reads CASSLVGTRSYNEQFF. CDR3 DNA sequence: TGTGCCAGCAGCTTAGTCGGGACTAGGAGCTACAATGAGCAGTTCTTC. Variable domain in full (rest from reference TRBV7-2 and TRBJ2-1): GAGVSQSPSNKVTEKGKDVELRCDPISGHTALYWYRQSLGQGLEFLIYFQGNSAPDKSGLPSDRFSAERTGGSVSTLTIQRTQQEDSAVYLCASSLVGTRSYNEQFFGPGTRLTVL.

This clonotype is a singleton in its sample. The chain uses TRBV7-2 and TRBJ2-3; D unresolved. This CDR3 comprises 17 residues. V was pared by 5 bases and J by 6 bases, with 24 bases between. Looked up from germline, CDR1 is SGHTA and CDR2 is FQGNSA. The CDR3 reads CASSKRWGTQTSDTQYF. As DNA, the CDR3 is TGTGCCAGCAGCAAGAGGTGGGGAACCCAAACATCGGATACGCAGTATTTT.

This clonotype was recorded once. This rearrangement joins TRBV6-6 to TRBJ2-1; D perhaps matches TRBD2 (6 bases). Germline V lookup: CDR1 MNHNY, CDR2 SVGAGI (reference sequence). V was clipped by 7 bases and J by 5 bases, with 12 bases between them. CDR3 size: 13 residues. The CDR3 here is CASKERADNEQFF. The CDR3 DNA sequence: TGTGCCAGCAAAGAGCGGGCGGACAATGAGCAGTTCTTC.

The rearrangement links TRBV6-5 to TRBJ2-5, with 8 bases lining up with TRBD2. The CDR3 sequence is 13 residues long. Germline lookup yields CDR1 MNHEY and CDR2 SVGAGI. Trimming took 5 bases from V and 5 from J; bases not matched to a gene: 4. The CDR3 bases are TGTGCCAGCAGTAGACTAGCGAGTGAGACCCAGTACTTC. Translated: CASSRLASETQYF.

The chain employs TRBV4-2 and TRBJ1-2; D unclear. Trimming left V 4 bases short and J 8 bases short, with 20 bases between. The CDR3 extends over 15 amino acids. Per the germline V gene, CDR1 is LGHNA and CDR2 is YNFKEQ. The CDR3 DNA sequence: TGTGCCAGCAGCCGCGGACGGGAGGACCGCGTCGGCTACACCTTC. Translated: CASSRGREDRVGYTF.

This clonotype has a count of ten or more. This sequence joins TRBV28 and TRBJ1-2, with 9 bases matching TRBD1. With V trimmed by 1 base and J by 4 bases, 7 bases remained unmatched. The CDR3 is made up of 16 amino acids. CDR1 MDHEN and CDR2 SYDVKM come from the germline V gene. CDR3 coding DNA: TGTGCCAGCAGTTTATCTTCCGGGACAGGGTCCTATGGCTACACCTTC. Amino acid sequence: CASSLSSGTGSYGYTF.

CDR3 amino acids: CSVDMGGNYGYTF. CDR3 bases: TGCAGCGTTGATATGGGGGGAAACTATGGCTACACCTTC. The J gene is TRBJ1-2, the V gene TRBV29-1; TRBD1 is a possible D gene (5 bases). Germline lookup yields CDR1 SQVTM and CDR2 ANQGSEA. CDR3 size: 13 residues. V lost 3 bases, J lost 2 bases, and 10 bases lay in between.

The chain joins TRBV5-1 to TRBJ2-1; D call uncertain. This CDR3 region has 16 residues. Germline V gives CDR1 SGHRS, CDR2 YFSETQ. Trimming shortened V by 1 base and J by 0 bases, and 11 bases separated the two germline ends. The CDR3 nucleotides are TGCGCCAGCAGCTTGTCTCCGGAAAGCTCCTACAATGAGCAGTTCTTC. This encodes CASSLSPESSYNEQFF.

In this sample, this clonotype turned up many times. This CDR3 is CSARVGDRLGYTF. CDR3 nucleotides: TGCAGTGCTAGAGTTGGGGATCGTCTTGGCTACACCTTC. V gene TRBV20-1 combines with J gene TRBJ1-2; D ambiguous. Trimming took 1 base from V and 7 from J, leaving 13 bases between them. The V gene's germline CDR1 is DFQATT and CDR2 SNEGSKA (reference sequence). CDR3 length: 13 amino acids.

The rearrangement joins TRBV28 to TRBJ2-5; D is unclear. Trimming removed 3 bases at V and 11 bases at J, with 7 bases between. The length of the CDR3 is 10 residues. In germline, CDR1 is MDHEN, CDR2 SYDVKM. The CDR3 nucleotides are TGTGCCAGCAGTTTCCTCCATCAGTACTTC. Translation gives CASSFLHQYF.

Concerning this clonotype itself: It is unclear where the CDR3 begins or ends on the DNA, so no DNA is shown, and the CDR3 is as TCRdb lists it. The chain joins TRBV28 to TRBJ2-3; the listed D gene, TRBD1, was not tested against the DNA. CDR1 and CDR2 (germline): MDHEN, SYDVKM. The CDR3 has 15 residues if both end residues are counted. CDR3 amino acids: CASTSGPAHTDTQYF.

On this clonotype: This clone may be a read error of a much larger clone one base away. The chain combines TRBV7-2 with TRBJ2-1; 9 nucleotides match TRBD2. The CDR3 length is 16 residues. Germline values: CDR1 SGHTA, CDR2 FQGNSA. The DNA of the CDR3 is TGTGCCAGCGGCTTAGACGCGGGGGGGAAGGGTAATGAGCAGTTCTTC. Its translation: CASGLDAGGKGNEQFF.

The V call is TRBV29-1, the J call TRBJ1-2; TRBD1 aligns across 7 bases. Per germline, CDR1 SQVTM and CDR2 ANQGSEA. The CDR3 has 12 residues. V shed 5 bases and J 7 bases; nucleotides not matched to a gene: 7. CDR3 in amino acids: CSVPRGRSGYTF. The CDR3 DNA sequence: TGCAGCGTTCCCAGGGGGAGAAGTGGCTACACCTTC.

The chain recombines TRBV28 with TRBJ2-7, with TRBD1 identical over 7 bases. The J segment lost 0 bases and the V segment lost 6 bases, leaving 8 bases of the junction unmatched. Germline V gene data show CDR1 as MDHEN and CDR2 as SYDVKM. This CDR3 spans 15 amino acids. CDR3 DNA: TGTGCCAGCAGGAAAACAGGGGACAGCTCCTACGAGCAGTACTTC. This sequence encodes CASRKTGDSSYEQYF.